This T cell receptor beta chain was captured by sequencing in a study of cytomegalovirus exposure and HLA in healthy donors (dated by TCRdb to the late 2010s). Study-level background: In an earlier analysis of fewer than 750 of the donors, approximately 300 Gb of sequence data and 90 million to 120 million unique TCR beta sequences from 180 million or so T cells were reported. An early release covering over 500 HLA-typed donors comprised approximately 290 gigabases of sequencing data and around 85 million unique TCR sequences. Among the approximately 420 genotyped donors, approximately 77% belonged to the genetic ancestry cluster associated with self-reported Caucasian donors. The study aimed to test whether signatures of past pathogen exposure could be identified by cataloging public T cell receptors. The study profiled the T cell repertoires of about 720 subjects by immunosequencing and related them to cytomegalovirus serostatus. Along with the approximately 650-subject first cohort, a separate validation cohort of roughly 110 different subjects was used. To predict cytomegalovirus infection status, the study combined high-throughput TCR immunosequencing, statistical association of individual TCRs with disease status, and machine learning. A later analysis re-examined previously published TCR beta repertoires from over 500 donors and added high-resolution HLA genotyping to investigate patterns of TCR occurrence. Rather than drawing on any new phenotypic data, the later analysis identified candidate immune exposures from TCR beta sequences and the way those sequences occurred across donors. An earlier analysis of some 500 of the donors used high-throughput TCR beta sequencing to judge whether each TCR beta V gene segment behaved as functional or pseudogenic. Donor age, sex, ethnicity and CMV serostatus were compiled together with the repertoire data. A later genetic analysis used genome-wide SNP genotypes for about three fifths of the 666 donors, treating that subset as a discovery cohort. Every repertoire in the discovery cohort had been generated on one and the same sequencing platform. Both class I and class II loci were covered by HLA typing, at four-digit resolution. Typing coverage differed by locus: A, B, C, DRB1 and DQB1 were typed in roughly 629-630 donors, DQA1 in about 500, DPA1 in approximately 610, and DPB1 in just under 490. Because of strong linkage in the cohort, roughly five DR-DQ haplotypes were treated as single units for association and clustering. Among some 400 genotyped donors of the cohort, an average of about 220,000 unique TCR beta nucleotide sequences was sequenced per donor, of which about 18% were non-productive. Overall results and qualifications from the work: Because counts were too low, 15 to 20 rarely observed V segments, including chromosome 9 orphons, were excluded from the earlier analysis of 587 of the donors. Across donors, most TCR sequences were observed very rarely, whereas some public TCRs were present in many individuals. The classifier was reported to diagnose cytomegalovirus status with high specificity and sensitivity in both the original and validation cohorts. A later analysis associated about 17,000 TCR beta sequences with specific HLA alleles at a false discovery rate of 0.05. Only TCR beta chains were sequenced in this cohort, and the absence of alpha or paired-chain data limited detectable features. Most CMV-associated TCR beta chains appeared to be HLA-restricted in a later analysis, and the HLA associations seemed to be driven largely by CMV exposure. In the study, some 160 TCR beta chains were listed as associated with cytomegalovirus. In a later genetic analysis, a missense DCLRE1C variant was associated with V-gene and J-gene trimming of TCR beta chains, and the association was replicated in an independent cohort. Three of the identified cytomegalovirus-associated TCR beta chains were confirmed in vitro to be specific for cytomegalovirus antigens. Some IMGT-functional V segments, including TRBV6-2 and TRBV6-3, could not be distinguished by the 87-base-pair reads and were therefore excluded. In a later analysis, several top co-occurrence clusters were reported to appear linked to parvovirus B19, influenza, CMV and Epstein-Barr virus. Linkage disequilibrium might explain the correlated functional status among segregating V segments, but an unknown experimental factor could not be excluded. According to a later genetic analysis, donors in an Asian-associated ancestry cluster had fewer N-insertions in productive TCRs than the approximately 700-donor mean. The sequencing pipeline was judged likely to have produced a cluster of highly shared sequence variants as a technical artifact. A further reported finding was that TCR beta sequences accurately predicted the HLA-A and HLA-B alleles for most subjects in the first cohort. The presence/absence analyses assumed that sequencing depth was roughly uniform across donors, and that assumption may not be true. In an earlier analysis of about 600 of the donors, most TCR beta V segments appeared in productive rearrangements about 87% or about 30% of the time, broadly matching IMGT annotations. The authors suggested that the approach could potentially be extended to other disease states and immunological phenotypes. CMV serostatus was the only immune exposure information available for the cohort. A later analysis found that TCR association rates varied across HLA loci, with DRB1 alleles showing the most associated TCRs and HLA-C alleles the fewest. Strong co-occurrence of HLA alleles, especially DR and DQ, made assigning TCR associations to individual alleles difficult. A later analysis found that HLA-associated TCR beta chains were more clonally expanded and had lower generation probabilities than equally common non-associated chains. Because HLA typing was missing for some donors at each locus, association tests included only the typed subset.

The cohort consisted of 600 to 750 healthy bone marrow donors. At the time of sampling, all cohort members were nominally healthy, though unrecorded immune exposures were likely present. The donor tested CMV seronegative, placing the donor among the roughly 340 seronegative members of the cohort. Every donor gave a peripheral blood sample, and the peripheral blood mononuclear cells from that sample were used for TCR beta sequencing. Genomic DNA extraction from the blood cell samples was performed with the Qiagen DNeasy Blood Extraction Kit. In regard to this clone: It has no known antigen specificity. No much larger clone exists at a distance of one base, and base qualities are not known.

Libraries were prepared through the immunoSEQ multiplex PCR assay. A mixture of 60 forward primers for TCR Vbeta segments and 13 reverse primers for TCR Jbeta segments was used in the multiplex PCR. A multiplex PCR assay on genomic DNA amplified the CDR3 region of rearranged TCR beta genes. Amplified TCR beta libraries were sequenced as 87-base-pair reads on the Illumina HiSeq System. Per the source publication's procedure: In a later analysis, around 80 million unique TCR beta chains were counted across the 666 repertoires, and roughly 10 million of these chains were shared by at least two donors. Raw reads were error-corrected and collapsed into unique sequences by a nearest-neighbor algorithm in which closely related sequences were merged to remove PCR and sequencing errors. CDR3 sequences were aligned to IMGT reference sequences to assign V, D and J gene segments. For a sequence to be retained, a match of at least six nucleotides to both a V gene segment and a J gene segment was required. Rearrangements were classified as productive when the CDR3 lacked stop codons and remained in frame with V and J, and all other rearrangements were classified as non-productive. Following IMGT convention, CDR3 was defined as the stretch from the second conserved V-encoded cysteine up to the conserved J-encoded phenylalanine. Sequences without an unambiguous match to a single V gene segment were excluded from the earlier analysis of about 600 of the donors. An earlier analysis of 500 to 600 of the donors classified V segments as functional when productive rearrangements were above 56.7% and as segregating when the standard deviation between donors was above 5%. A statistical classification framework was built for diagnosing cytomegalovirus status from the catalog of TCR beta chain sequences. V and J gene assignment, in a later analysis, came from comparing TCR nucleotide sequences with IMGT/GENE-DB human TR gene sequences. Using the TCRdist pipeline, a later analysis assigned CDR3 sequences along with most-parsimonious VDJ recombination scenarios. In a later analysis, each TCR beta chain was defined by its CDR3 amino acid sequence together with its V-gene family, and reads lacking a unique V-gene family were excluded. As a way to deal with suspected cross-contamination and a sequencing artifact, a later analysis dropped hundreds of nucleotide sequences that were highly shared and had low generation probability. A later analysis calculated a clonal expansion index for each public chain from normalized within-repertoire ranks of inferred template counts. Generation probabilities in a later analysis came from a VDJ recombination model fitted to out-of-frame rearrangements, and those results were checked against IGoR. In a later analysis, TCR-TCR, TCR-HLA and TCR-CMV co-occurrence was scored with hypergeometric tests, and a repertoire-size bias correction was applied to TCR pairs. To estimate false discovery rates, a later analysis permuted the HLA or CMV assignments 20 times. In a later analysis, co-occurring TCRs were grouped with DBSCAN, and TCRdist sequence similarity was added when clustering was performed within HLA-allele-positive subsets. Co-occurrence clustering excluded repertoires with fewer than 30,000 or more than 120,000 public chains, plus five with anomalous nucleotide sharing. Here the immuneACCESS table is served through TCRdb, limited to in-frame sequences with V and J called. Missing clones are a known gap in these copies; in checked studies unresolved V genes cover under half, and the rest lacks a known reason. V, J and clone size were drawn from that table, and D and trimming were deduced from the DNA. This sample gives 140,000 to 150,000 clones in total; roughly 87% of them show up just once. The ten largest clones add up to roughly 0.5% of the sample.

CDR1 LNHDA and CDR2 SQIVND were looked up in the germline V gene (reference sequence). Trimming costs V 5 bases and J 4 bases, and their ends lie 18 bases apart. Reading from cysteine to phenylalanine, the CDR3 counts 15 amino acids. This entry keeps only the CDR3 DNA: 45 bases, framed from base 1. The sequencing sample was made of PBMCs. The TCR comes from a woman aged 40 to 49 in good health and CMV-seronegative. The sequence is built from TRBV19 and TRBJ2-7; the best D guess is TRBD2, with 5 bases matching. CDR3 reads: CASSPPDARGYEQYF. The nucleotide sequence reads as follows: TGTGCCAGTAGTCCCCCGGACGCCCGCGGGTACGAGCAGTACTTC.